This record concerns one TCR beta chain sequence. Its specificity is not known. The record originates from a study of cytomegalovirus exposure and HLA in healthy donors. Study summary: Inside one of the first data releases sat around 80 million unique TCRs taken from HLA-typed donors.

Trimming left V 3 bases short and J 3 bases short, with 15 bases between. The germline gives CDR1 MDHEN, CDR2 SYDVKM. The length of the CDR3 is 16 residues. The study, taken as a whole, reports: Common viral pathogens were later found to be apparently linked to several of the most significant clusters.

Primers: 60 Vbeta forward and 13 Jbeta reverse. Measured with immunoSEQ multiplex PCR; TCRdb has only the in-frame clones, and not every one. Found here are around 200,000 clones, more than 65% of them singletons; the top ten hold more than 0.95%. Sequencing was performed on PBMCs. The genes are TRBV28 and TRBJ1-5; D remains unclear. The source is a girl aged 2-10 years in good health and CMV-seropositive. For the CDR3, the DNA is TGTGCCAGCAGTTTTTGGGCCGTGTACCTCAATCAGCCCCAGCATTTT. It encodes CASSFWAVYLNQPQHF.